The next 9 T cell receptor beta chains were all read from a single sample in a study of T-cell memory formation after mild COVID-19. TCRdb reprocessed the 5' RACE reads with MiXCR, giving one entry per CDR3 protein. Of more than 150,000 distinct CDR3 sequences listed, 18% are singletons. Source material: PBMCs or a T cell subset sorted from them (not recorded which). The receptors come from a man younger than 30 who had mild COVID-19 (a few samples of this study predate the infection). Cell type and time point are not known.

There are a few counts of this clonotype. The chain links TRBV6-5 to TRBJ1-1; 7 bases match TRBD1. Germline trimming cut 6 bases from V and 5 bases from J; bases unmatched to any gene: 12. CDR1 is MNHEY and CDR2 is SVGAGI in the germline V gene. This CDR3 spans 15 amino acids. CDR3 loop: CASRDSTGRRTEAFF. The CDR3 DNA follows: TGTGCCAGCAGGGATTCGACAGGGAGGAGGACTGAAGCTTTCTTT.

V is TRBV5-1 and J is TRBJ2-7; 7 bases fit TRBD1. After removal of 0 bases from V and 3 bases from J, the junction contained 3 bases not matched to a gene. The germline CDR1 and CDR2 sequences are SGHRS and YFSETQ. The CDR3 runs 14 residues. CDR3 nucleotide sequence: TGCGCCAGCAGCTTGGGGGACAGATTCTACGAGCAGTACGTC. Translation: CASSLGDRFYEQYV.

This clonotype was detected only a few times. The rearrangement links TRBV12-3 or TRBV12-4 to TRBJ2-7; D is perhaps TRBD2 (6 bases). The CDR3 covers 14 residues. V gave up 2 bases and J gave up 1 base, with 9 bases separating them. The CDR3 region has the DNA TGTGCCAGCAGTTTATTGGGGGGATCCTACGAGCAGTACTTC. Translating it yields CASSLLGGSYEQYF.

The rearrangement joins TRBV18 to TRBJ1-6, with no clear D. The CDR3 contains 13 residues. Trimming took off 4 bases at V and 10 bases at J, with 11 bases between the two ends. CDR1 KGHSH and CDR2 LQKENI come from the germline V gene. The CDR3 region has the DNA TGTGCCAGCTCACTGGGATTGCGGTCACCCCTCCACTTT. It codes for CASSLGLRSPLHF.

This clonotype was counted a few times. The chain employs TRBV12-5 and TRBJ1-2; D uncertain. This CDR3 spans 14 amino acids. Trimming shortened V by 0 bases and J by 5 bases, and 10 bases separated the two germline ends. Germline CDR1 reads LGHNT; CDR2 reads FRNRAP. CDR3 protein: CASGLVARSYGYTF. The CDR3 DNA reads TGTGCTAGTGGTTTGGTAGCCAGATCATATGGCTACACCTTC.

The table lists this clonotype with many counts. The chain carries TRBV5-1 and TRBJ1-5, with a possible D match to TRBD1 (5 bases). Trimming removed 0 bases at V and 5 bases at J, with 15 bases between. Germline lookup yields CDR1 SGHRS and CDR2 YFSETQ. The CDR3 is 16 residues long. This CDR3 reads CASSLGGAGWDQPQHF. The CDR3 coding sequence is TGCGCCAGCAGCTTGGGGGGCGCAGGGTGGGATCAGCCCCAGCATTTT.

This clonotype has just one count. The chain employs TRBV12-3 or TRBV12-4 and TRBJ2-1, with 7 nucleotides matching TRBD1. The CDR3 consists of 15 residues. V gave up 3 bases and J gave up 1 base; unmatched junction bases: 3. The CDR3 protein is CASSLRGRSYNEQFF. The CDR3 coding sequence is TGTGCCAGCAGTTTGAGGGGGCGGTCCTACAATGAGCAGTTCTTC.

The rearrangement uses TRBV6-6 and TRBJ2-3, with D possibly TRBD1 on 5 matching bases. This CDR3 has 13 amino acids. Trimming removed 3 bases at V and 5 bases at J, with 9 bases between. Germline V lookup: CDR1 MNHNY, CDR2 SVGAGI (reference sequence). The CDR3 coding sequence is TGTGCCAGCAGTTATCAAGGGGAAGATACGCAGTATTTT. Amino acid sequence: CASSYQGEDTQYF.

The V call is TRBV7-9, the J call TRBJ1-1; D is ambiguous. Per the germline V gene, CDR1 is SEHNR and CDR2 is FQNEAQ (reference sequence). The CDR3 covers 13 residues. V shed 1 base and J shed 5 bases, with 8 bases lying between them. The CDR3 region is CASSLVRETEAFF. Here the CDR3 DNA reads TGTGCCAGCAGCTTAGTGAGGGAGACTGAAGCTTTCTTT.